Included here is one T cell receptor (beta chain) sequence, with context. In the original processing: Amplification of reference gene primers was used by the study to estimate nucleated cell counts. Method: immunoSEQ multiplex PCR; TCRdb's copy keeps in-frame clones and lacks some. From that table come the V and J calls and clone size; the DNA was used to work out D and trimming. The sample lists 200,000 to 300,000 clones; 75% to 85% were seen once. This specimen belongs to a study of blood T cell repertoires in COVID-19. In the study overall: Sites across the United States, Italy and Spain contributed samples from acute and convalescent COVID-19.

CDR1 is SGHNT and CDR2 is YYREEE in the germline V gene (reference sequence). V gave up 3 bases and J gave up 5 bases, with 17 bases separating them. The CDR3 is 15 amino acids. This chain links TRBV5-4 with TRBJ1-2, with D perhaps matching TRBD1 (6 bases). The TCR was taken from a man aged 35 to 55 who had recovered from COVID-19. The sample comprised peripheral blood. Written as DNA, the CDR3 is TGTGCCAGCAGCTCTAATCTCGACAGGAGATATGGCTACACCTTC. It codes for CASSSNLDRRYGYTF.